Listed below are T cell receptor beta chains from one sample, sequenced in a study of T-cell reconstitution after alpha-beta-depleted transplantation in children. One entry per CDR3 protein, called by TCRdb with MiXCR from the PCR reads. Among 600,000 to 700,000 distinct CDR3 sequences listed, over 15% were seen once. The sample here was PBMCs from the stem cell graft donor, taken from the stem cell graft. These TCRs come from a human donor who donated a stem cell graft to a child with acute myeloid leukemia. Each CDR3 is given with its conserved first and last residue. A D gene is named only where the DNA matches it firmly. Not all rows give a size; the values are once, few, many and, for expanded clones, a class.

few,TRBJ1-6,TRBV5-6,TRBD1,CASSLERGRMDSPLHF,TGTGCCAGCAGCTTGGAGAGGGGGCGCATGGACTCACCCCTCCACTTT
many,TRBJ2-1,TRBV20-1,TRBD2,CSADSGAGGDEQFF,TGCAGTGCTGATAGCGGGGCCGGGGGCGATGAGCAGTTCTTC
few,TRBJ2-5,TRBV7-2,TRBD1,CASSLWGQGGQAQYF,TGTGCCAGCAGCTTATGGGGACAGGGGGGGCAAGCCCAGTACTTC
few,TRBJ2-5,TRBV6-5,TRBD1,CASSFSTGDFEETQYF,TGTGCCAGCAGTTTCTCGACAGGGGATTTTGAAGAGACCCAGTACTTC
few,TRBJ2-1,TRBV6-4,TRBD1,CATGEPGTGGPSSYNEQFF,TGTGCCACCGGAGAACCCGGGACAGGGGGCCCAAGCTCCTACAATGAGCAGTTCTTC
.,TRBJ1-1,TRBV7-7,TRBD1,CASALQQGTEAFF,TGTGCCAGCGCACTGCAACAGGGGACTGAAGCTTTCTTT
many,TRBJ1-5,TRBV20-1,.,CSARDFQGRQPQHF,TGCAGTGCTAGAGATTTCCAGGGCCGTCAGCCCCAGCATTTT
.,TRBJ2-2,TRBV6-5,.,CASSSVRGPTGELFF,TGTGCCAGCAGTTCAGTGAGGGGCCCCACCGGGGAGCTGTTTTTT
few,TRBJ2-1,TRBV7-2,.,CASSLSGWENNEQFF,TGTGCCAGCAGCTTAAGCGGGTGGGAAAACAATGAGCAGTTCTTC
few,TRBJ2-6,TRBV30,TRBD1,CAWRGQAIFSGANVLTF,TGTGCCTGGAGGGGACAGGCGATTTTCTCTGGGGCCAACGTCCTGACTTTC
many,TRBJ1-5,TRBV20-1,TRBD1,CSASGGGRGQPQHF,TGCAGTGCTTCAGGGGGGGGTCGAGGGCAGCCCCAGCATTTT
many,TRBJ2-7,TRBV7-9,TRBD1,CASSSRTGFSYEQYF,TGTGCCAGCAGCTCGCGGACAGGCTTCTCCTACGAGCAGTACTTC
few,TRBJ2-5,TRBV5-6,.,CASSLVGANQETQYF,TGTGCCAGCAGCTTGGTCGGGGCTAACCAAGAGACCCAGTACTTC
many,TRBJ1-1,TRBV5-5,.,CASSLSSVNTEAFF,TGTGCCAGCAGCTTGTCGTCTGTAAACACTGAAGCTTTCTTT
many,TRBJ1-1,TRBV29-1,TRBD1,CSVDRRTGDTAFF,TGCAGCGTTGATCGCCGGACAGGGGATACGGCTTTCTTT
.,TRBJ2-3,TRBV24-1,TRBD1,CATSDLGTGGRTDTQYF,TGTGCCACCAGTGATTTAGGGACAGGGGGCCGCACAGATACGCAGTATTTT
.,TRBJ2-1,TRBV11-2,.,CASSLVYVGHREQFF,TGTGCCAGCAGCTTAGTTTACGTGGGGCACCGTGAGCAGTTCTTC
many,TRBJ2-4,TRBV20-1,TRBD2,CSASVSGGGLRYF,TGCAGTGCTAGCGTTAGCGGGGGGGGGCTGAGGTACTTC
few,TRBJ2-7,TRBV12-3/TRBV12-4,.,CASSFRAPYEQYF,TGTGCCAGCAGTTTTAGGGCCCCCTACGAGCAGTACTTC
.,TRBJ2-5,TRBV5-1,.,CASSSTGVTQETQYF,TGCGCCAGCAGCTCGACAGGAGTAACCCAAGAGACCCAGTACTTC
many,TRBJ1-1,TRBV29-1,TRBD1,CSVARQGTEAFF,TGCAGCGTAGCCAGACAGGGGACTGAAGCTTTCTTT
.,TRBJ2-7,TRBV7-7,TRBD1,CASSDRDRGIDEQYF,TGTGCCAGCAGCGACCGGGACAGGGGGATCGACGAGCAGTACTTC
many,TRBJ1-5,TRBV20-1,.,CSARDRDSGNQPQHF,TGCAGTGCTAGAGATCGGGATTCCGGCAATCAGCCCCAGCATTTT
few,TRBJ2-5,TRBV5-1,.,CASSSPRDMETQYF,TGCGCCAGCAGCTCCCCCCGGGACATGGAGACCCAGTACTTC
.,TRBJ2-1,TRBV6-2/TRBV6-3,.,CASRIYNEQFF,TGTGCCAGCAGAATATACAATGAGCAGTTCTTC
few,TRBJ2-3,TRBV7-9,.,CASSLASPDTQYF,TGTGCCAGCAGCTTAGCCAGTCCAGATACGCAGTATTTT
.,TRBJ1-5,TRBV5-1,.,CASSLGEGSQPQHF,TGCGCCAGCAGCTTGGGGGAGGGAAGTCAGCCCCAGCATTTT
.,TRBJ1-1,TRBV5-4,.,CASSFTALRTAHTEAFF,TGTGCCAGCAGCTTTACCGCTCTTCGGACAGCTCACACTGAAGCTTTCTTT
many,TRBJ2-1,TRBV29-1,TRBD1,CSGRTGFNTEQFF,TGCAGCGGACGGACAGGGTTTAACACTGAGCAGTTCTTC
many,TRBJ1-2,TRBV20-1,.,CSARHREAVYGYTF,TGCAGTGCCAGACACAGGGAAGCGGTCTATGGCTACACCTTC
.,TRBJ1-4,TRBV14,.,CASSQGAGINEKLFF,TGTGCCAGCAGCCAAGGGGCAGGAATTAATGAAAAACTGTTTTTT
many,TRBJ2-7,TRBV9,.,CASSPGLLHEQYF,TGTGCCAGCAGCCCAGGACTTCTCCACGAGCAGTACTTC
many,TRBJ1-6,TRBV6-1,.,CASSLGVSSYNSPLHF,TGTGCCAGCAGTCTGGGGGTTAGCTCCTATAATTCACCCCTCCACTTT
few,TRBJ2-7,TRBV7-2,TRBD2,CASSWGRVSEQYF,TGTGCCAGCAGCTGGGGGAGGGTTTCCGAGCAGTACTTC
.,TRBJ2-3,TRBV7-3,TRBD2,CASSLLAGAKDTQYF,TGTGCCAGCAGCTTACTAGCGGGGGCAAAGGATACGCAGTATTTT
few,TRBJ2-7,TRBV7-9,TRBD1,CATTLGQGAPEQYF,TGTGCCACCACACTGGGACAGGGGGCTCCCGAGCAGTACTTC
few,TRBJ2-3,TRBV7-6,TRBD2,CASSRRAGGPDTQYF,TGTGCCAGCAGCCGTCGCGCGGGGGGGCCGGATACGCAGTATTTT
many,TRBJ2-3,TRBV20-1,.,CSAPRDRSTDTQYF,TGCAGTGCTCCGCGGGACAGAAGCACAGATACGCAGTATTTT
once,TRBJ2-3,TRBV28,.,CASSFEGRRADTQYF,TGTGCCAGCAGTTTCGAGGGGAGGAGAGCAGATACGCAGTATTTT
many,TRBJ2-1,TRBV10-1,TRBD1,CASSDTHRTGYNEQFF,TGCGCCAGCAGTGATACCCACCGGACAGGCTACAATGAGCAGTTCTTC
few,TRBJ2-1,TRBV7-9,.,CASSADRSYNEQFF,TGTGCCAGCAGCGCCGACAGGTCCTACAATGAGCAGTTCTTC
.,TRBJ2-3,TRBV28,.,CASSQPSEGDTQYF,TGTGCCAGCAGCCAACCAAGTGAAGGAGATACGCAGTATTTT
few,TRBJ2-1,TRBV7-8,.,CASSPKGTNEQFF,TGTGCCAGCAGCCCCAAGGGGACCAATGAGCAGTTCTTC
many,TRBJ2-1,TRBV20-1,TRBD2,CSAGLAVYNEQFF,TGCAGCGCGGGACTAGCGGTTTACAATGAGCAGTTCTTC
many,TRBJ1-6,TRBV20-1,.,CSAATLRGTYNSPLHF,TGCAGTGCCGCCACCCTCAGGGGAACCTATAATTCACCCCTCCACTTT
.,TRBJ2-3,TRBV30,.,CAWLGDTQYF,TGTGCCTGGTTGGGAGATACGCAGTATTTT